Each of the 26 T cell receptor beta chains below was sequenced from the same sample in a study of shared clonotypes between healthy human individuals. Only in-frame clones appear in the TCRdb table, and some are missing; sequencing was by immunoSEQ multiplex PCR. The repertoire holds under 2,000,000 clones, with around 96% as singletons. The naive CD8 subset, CD45RO-negative cells positively selected for CCR7, excluded terminally differentiated effector memory CD45RA+ cells. The sample comprised naive CD8+ T cells sorted from blood. The receptors derive from a man in his late teens or twenties in good health.

The chain is built from TRBV7-3 and TRBJ1-2; 9 nucleotides line up with TRBD1. CDR1 and CDR2 (germline): SGHTA, FQGTGA. The CDR3 totals 14 residues. Trimming at V came to 5 bases and at J to 4 bases, leaving 5 bases not matched to a gene. The CDR3 DNA follows: TGTGCCAGCAGCCCGACAGGGGGGGCCTATGGCTACACCTTC. Amino acid sequence: CASSPTGGAYGYTF.

This rearrangement joins TRBV6-1 to TRBJ1-4; 7 bases are a match to TRBD1. J lost 7 bases, V lost 2 bases, and 10 bases had no gene match. The CDR3 runs 16 residues. Germline values: CDR1 MNHNS, CDR2 SASEGT. This CDR3 reads CASSEPTGRKVEKLFF. In DNA, the CDR3 is TGTGCCAGCAGTGAACCGACAGGGAGGAAAGTTGAAAAACTGTTTTTT.

The V and J genes are TRBV5-4 and TRBJ1-1; D uncertain. V lost 2 bases and J 2 bases, leaving 10 bases between the germline ends. Germline-derived CDR1 and CDR2 are SGHNT and YYREEE (reference sequence). The CDR3 consists of 14 residues. CDR3 loop: CASSFFGFNTEAFF. CDR3 DNA sequence: TGTGCCAGCAGCTTTTTCGGGTTCAACACTGAAGCTTTCTTT.

V usage is TRBV11-2 and J usage is TRBJ2-3; no reliable D call. Trimming cost V 4 bases and J 2 bases, with 16 bases left between them. Germline CDR1 is SGHAT and CDR2 is FQNNGV. The CDR3 has 16 residues. The DNA for the CDR3 is TGTGCCAGCAGCTCAATCGGGCTGCGCGACACAGATACGCAGTATTTT. Translated, it gives CASSSIGLRDTDTQYF.

The genes are TRBV4-1 and TRBJ2-7, with 8 nucleotides matching TRBD2. CDR3 length equals 15 residues. V lost 1 base, J lost 6 bases, and 8 bases stayed unmatched. CDR1 and CDR2 (germline): MGHRA, YSYEKL. The CDR3 loop reads CASSQVGLDPGEQYF. The CDR3 region has the DNA TGCGCCAGCAGCCAAGTGGGACTAGACCCCGGCGAGCAGTACTTC.

The chain recombines TRBV5-1 with TRBJ1-2; 8 bases are a match to TRBD1. The V segment lost 4 bases and the J segment 3 bases; nucleotides outside the gene matches: 8. The CDR3 runs to 15 residues. The germline gives CDR1 SGHRS, CDR2 YFSETQ. The CDR3 region is CASSLWTGTDYGYTF. CDR3 coding DNA: TGCGCCAGCAGCCTCTGGACAGGGACGGACTATGGCTACACCTTC.

The chain is built from TRBV7-3 and TRBJ2-2; 12 bases map to TRBD2. The CDR3 runs to 19 residues. Germline trimming cut 5 bases from V and 0 bases from J; bases unmatched to any gene: 10. Germline V lookup: CDR1 SGHTA, CDR2 FQGTGA. In DNA, the CDR3 is TGTGCCAGCAGCGAACTACTAGCGGGGGGCTATACGAACACCGGGGAGCTGTTTTTT. As protein: CASSELLAGGYTNTGELFF.

The CDR3 protein is CASSPGTGRGDTQYF. In DNA form, the CDR3 reads TGTGCCAGCAGCCCTGGGACAGGGCGGGGAGATACGCAGTATTTT. The chain employs TRBV11-3 and TRBJ2-3; TRBD1 aligns across 9 bases. The germline gives CDR1 SGHNT, CDR2 YENEEA. There are 15 residues in the CDR3. The ends lost 5 bases at V and 5 bases at J; junction bases unmatched: 8. The full variable domain, completed using reference TRBV11-3 and TRBJ2-3, is EAGVVQSPRYKIIEKKQPVAFWCNPISGHNTLYWYLQNLGQGPELLIRYENEEAVDDSQLPKDRFSAERLKGVDSTLKIQPAELGDSAVYLCASSPGTGRGDTQYFGPGTRLTVL.

The rearrangement uses TRBV28 and TRBJ2-7; perhaps TRBD1 as D (6 bases). V lost 6 bases and J lost 2, with 26 bases in between. Germline values: CDR1 MDHEN, CDR2 SYDVKM. The CDR3 spans 18 residues. CDR3 in DNA: TGTGCCAGCAGCCCAACGATAATACAGGGCTTGGAGGCCTACGAGCAGTACTTC. It encodes CASSPTIIQGLEAYEQYF.

Regarding this clone: Other DNA sequences within the sample encode an identical CDR3. V and J are TRBV5-6 and TRBJ2-7, with D tentatively TRBD1 (5 bases). In germline, CDR1 is SGHDT, CDR2 YYEEEE. This CDR3 has 14 amino acids. The germline V and J ends were trimmed by 1 base and 5 bases, with 13 bases remaining between them. The CDR3 coding sequence is TGTGCCAGCAGCTTGAGGGCAGGGTTGAACGAGCAGTACTTC. It translates to CASSLRAGLNEQYF.

This chain connects TRBV27 to TRBJ2-5; D possibly uses TRBD1 or TRBD2 (5 bases each). The CDR3 consists of 13 residues. Germline V gene lookup returns CDR1 MNHEY and CDR2 SMNVEV (reference sequence). Deletions cut 5 bases from V and 5 bases from J, with 12 bases between. This CDR3 is CASSPWDGETQYF. The CDR3 DNA sequence: TGTGCCAGCAGTCCATGGGACGGGGAGACCCAGTACTTC.

The chain carries TRBV27 and TRBJ1-5; no definite D call. The CDR3 extends over 16 amino acids. V lost 4 bases, J lost 6 bases, and 19 bases lay in between. Per the germline V gene, CDR1 is MNHEY and CDR2 is SMNVEV (reference sequence). Here the CDR3 DNA reads TGTGCCAGCAGTTCGGCTGTGGGCGCCCCGGGTCAGCCCCAGCATTTT. It encodes CASSSAVGAPGQPQHF.

Notes on this clone: Other DNA sequences in the sample encode the same CDR3. The rearrangement joins TRBV7-9 to TRBJ2-5, with a possible D match to TRBD1 (6 bases). The V and J ends lost 3 bases and 2 bases respectively, with 10 bases between them. Germline lookup yields CDR1 SEHNR and CDR2 FQNEAQ (reference sequence). The CDR3 has 14 residues. The CDR3 bases are TGTGCCAGCAGCTTGGCAGGGGAGCAAGAGACCCAGTACTTC. This encodes CASSLAGEQETQYF.

This chain joins TRBV19 and TRBJ2-5; 9 bases are shared with TRBD1. The CDR3 consists of 15 residues. V was clipped by 3 bases and J by 5 bases; unmatched bases: 7. The germline gives CDR1 LNHDA, CDR2 SQIVND (reference sequence). Here the CDR3 reads CASSIGTGITETQYF. In nucleotides, the CDR3 is TGTGCCAGTAGTATTGGGACAGGGATTACCGAGACCCAGTACTTC.

The chain employs TRBV28 and TRBJ2-1; a possible D gene is TRBD1 (5 bases). The germline V gene has CDR1 MDHEN and CDR2 SYDVKM. The V end lost 3 bases, the J end lost 0 bases, and 12 bases lay between the germline ends. The length of the CDR3 is 16 residues. The CDR3 region is CASSFPLTGSYNEQFF. In nucleotides, the CDR3 is TGTGCCAGCAGTTTCCCTCTCACAGGCTCCTACAATGAGCAGTTCTTC.

This rearrangement joins TRBV13 to TRBJ2-7, with TRBD2 identical over 13 bases. Germline-derived CDR1 and CDR2 are PRHDT and FYEKMQ (reference sequence). J was trimmed by 7 bases and V by 5 bases; bases with no gene match: 11. The CDR3 runs to 16 residues. CDR3 loop: CASSMSRTSGRDEQYF. CDR3 nucleotides: TGTGCCAGCAGCATGAGCCGGACTAGCGGGAGAGATGAGCAGTACTTC.

This chain links TRBV11-2 with TRBJ2-7, with D tentatively TRBD2 (5 bases). The CDR3 loop spans 16 amino acids. Germline values: CDR1 SGHAT, CDR2 FQNNGV. The V gene lost 1 base and the J gene lost 0 bases, with 13 bases spanning the gap. CDR3 region: CASSLVEGSYSYEQYF. The CDR3 nucleotides read TGTGCCAGCAGCTTAGTTGAGGGATCCTACTCCTACGAGCAGTACTTC.

CDR3 bases: TGTGCCAGCAGTGAAGCCAGGGATTTAGAGCGTGCGCAGTACTTC. As protein: CASSEARDLERAQYF. The chain couples TRBV2 to TRBJ2-7; perhaps TRBD1 as D (5 bases). The V gene lost 0 bases and the J gene lost 9 bases, with 18 bases spanning the gap. The CDR3 length is 15 residues. Germline V gene sequence: CDR1 SNHLY, CDR2 FYNNEI.

Points on this clone: Other DNA sequences in this specimen translate into the identical CDR3. J is TRBJ2-7 and V is TRBV6-5, with D perhaps matching TRBD2 (5 bases). V was pared by 0 bases and J by 4 bases, with 7 bases between. Germline V gene data show CDR1 as MNHEY and CDR2 as SVGAGI. This CDR3 spans 13 amino acids. CDR3 residues: CASSYSEGYEQYF. CDR3 DNA sequence: TGTGCCAGCAGTTACTCTGAGGGTTACGAGCAGTACTTC.

The CDR3 DNA reads as TGTGCCAGCAGCTCGGACAGCCCGAACACCGGGGAGCTGTTTTTT. Translated: CASSSDSPNTGELFF. The chain is built from TRBV7-6 and TRBJ2-2; tentatively, D is TRBD1 (6 bases). The CDR3 length is 15 residues. V was clipped by 4 bases and J by 0 bases, with 9 bases between them. Germline V CDR1 and CDR2: SGHVS, FNYEAQ.

CDR3 DNA: TGTGCCAGCTCACCAGTGGGTACGCAGTATTTT. It codes for CASSPVGTQYF. The chain joins TRBV18 to TRBJ2-3; D unclear. The germline V and J ends were trimmed by 2 bases and 8 bases, with 5 bases remaining between them. Germline CDR1 and CDR2: KGHSH and LQKENI. The CDR3 extends over 11 amino acids. Full variable domain (rest looked up from reference TRBV18 and TRBJ2-3): NAGVMQNPRHLVRRRGQEARLRCSPMKGHSHVYWYRQLPEEGLKFMVYLQKENIIDESGMPKERFSAEFPKEGPSILRIQQVVRGDSAAYFCASSPVGTQYFGPGTRLTVL.

J is TRBJ1-6 and V is TRBV5-8, with D hard to call. This CDR3 has 16 residues. Germline V gene data show CDR1 as SGHTS and CDR2 as YDEGEE. Trimming stripped 0 bases from V and 3 bases from J, with 10 bases between. The CDR3 DNA follows: TGTGCCAGCAGCTTGGCCGGGGTGATCTATAATTCACCCCTCCACTTT. It yields the protein CASSLAGVIYNSPLHF.

This clone appeared a single time. The V gene is TRBV7-9, the J gene TRBJ1-1, with 7 bases that match TRBD1. The CDR3 contains 16 residues. Germline V CDR1 and CDR2: SEHNR, FQNEAQ (reference sequence). Trimming removed 5 bases from V and 0 bases from J; junction bases left unmatched: 9. CDR3: CASSNFRGKMNTEAFF. DNA of the CDR3: TGTGCCAGCAGCAATTTCAGGGGGAAGATGAACACTGAAGCTTTCTTT.

This chain joins TRBV4-1 and TRBJ2-7, with 12 bases aligning to TRBD2. Germline V lookup: CDR1 MGHRA, CDR2 YSYEKL. V was pared by 4 bases and J by 6 bases, with 7 bases of the junction left unmatched. This CDR3 is built from 15 residues. The CDR3 here is CASSPLAGGPFEQYF. The CDR3 nucleotides are TGCGCCAGCAGCCCCCTAGCGGGAGGGCCGTTCGAGCAGTACTTC.

In its sample, this clone was seen once. Within the sample, other DNA sequences also encode this same CDR3. The chain carries TRBV7-9 and TRBJ2-5; the D is unclear. The CDR3 length is 15 residues. CDR1 SEHNR and CDR2 FQNEAQ come from the germline V gene (reference sequence). V was pared by 5 bases and J by 2 bases, with 15 bases between. The CDR3 region has the DNA TGTGCCAGCAGCCCGACCTCAGGAGATCAAGAGACCCAGTACTTC. Protein: CASSPTSGDQETQYF.

The J gene is TRBJ2-2, the V gene TRBV29-1; D unresolved. The V and J ends lost 1 base and 6 bases respectively, with 6 bases between them. There are 12 residues in the CDR3. Looked up from germline, CDR1 is SQVTM and CDR2 is ANQGSEA. Written as DNA, the CDR3 is TGCAGCGTTGAAGTTACATCCGGGGAGCTGTTTTTT. Encoded protein: CSVEVTSGELFF.